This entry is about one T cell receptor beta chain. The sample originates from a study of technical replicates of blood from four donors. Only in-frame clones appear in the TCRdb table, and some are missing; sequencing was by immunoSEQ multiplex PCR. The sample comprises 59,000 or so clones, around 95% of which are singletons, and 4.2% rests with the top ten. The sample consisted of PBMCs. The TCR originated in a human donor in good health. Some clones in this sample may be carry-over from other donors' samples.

This CDR3 is CASSRGDGSYNEQFF. CDR3 in DNA: TGTGCCAGCAGCCGCGGGGACGGCTCCTACAATGAGCAGTTCTTC. The V call is TRBV7-9, the J call TRBJ2-1; a possible D gene is TRBD2 (6 bases). This CDR3 is 15 amino acids long. Germline V lookup: CDR1 SEHNR, CDR2 FQNEAQ (reference sequence). Between the trimmed V and J ends, which lost 5 bases and 0 bases, there was a span of 11 bases.